Listed here is a single TCR beta chain. Its specificity is not known. In the authors' methods: Without quality scores, immunoSEQ junctional reads could not be filtered like full-length reads. The assay was immunoSEQ multiplex PCR, and TCRdb's table has in-frame clones only and misses some. D and trimming were read from the DNA, whereas the V and J calls and clone size are those reported in that table. Of about 2.1 million clones in the sample, approximately 92% are singletons; the top ten hold approximately 1.6%. V lost 1 base, J lost 0 bases, and 12 bases lay in between. Germline V gene data show CDR1 as MNHNS and CDR2 as SASEGT. The CDR3 length is 17 residues. CD8 cells classed as naive were CD45RO-negative and positively selected for CCR7, excluding terminally differentiated effector memory CD45RA+ cells. This sample is part of a study of shared clonotypes between healthy human individuals. General observations from the study: Lower generation probabilities were found for non-shared clonotypes than for those shared by all four donors. Limitation of the genetic and exposure-history diversity represented came from the few donors. Of the naive CD4 clonotypes, around 4.9% were shared across a few donors.

This sequence was found in a man younger than 35 in good health. Some clones in this sample may be carry-over from other donors' samples. V usage is TRBV6-1 and J usage is TRBJ2-2, with a possible D match to TRBD2 (5 bases). Sequencing was carried out using naive CD8+ T cells from PBMCs. DNA for the CDR3: TGTGCCAGCAGTGAAGGGAGGACCCTTCCGAACACCGGGGAGCTGTTTTTT. Translating gives CASSEGRTLPNTGELFF.